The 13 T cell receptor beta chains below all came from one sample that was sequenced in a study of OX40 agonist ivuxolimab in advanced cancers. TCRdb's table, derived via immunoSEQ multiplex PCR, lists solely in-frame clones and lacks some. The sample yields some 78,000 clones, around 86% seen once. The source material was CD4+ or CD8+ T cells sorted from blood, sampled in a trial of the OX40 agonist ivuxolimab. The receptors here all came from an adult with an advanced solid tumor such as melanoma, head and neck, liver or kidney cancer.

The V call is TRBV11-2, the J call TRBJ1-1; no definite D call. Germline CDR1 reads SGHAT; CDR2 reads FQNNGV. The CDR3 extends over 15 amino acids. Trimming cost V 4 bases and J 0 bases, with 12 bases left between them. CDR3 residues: CASSSRPRMNTEAFF. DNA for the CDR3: TGTGCCAGCAGCTCCCGACCGAGAATGAACACTGAAGCTTTCTTT.

The CDR3 spells CSVERQGQGTQYF. The CDR3 DNA reads as TGCAGCGTTGAGCGACAGGGCCAGGGGACCCAGTACTTC. V usage is TRBV29-1 and J usage is TRBJ2-5; 7 bases map to TRBD1. The J segment lost 7 bases and the V segment lost 3 bases, leaving 8 bases of the junction unmatched. The CDR3 consists of 13 residues. CDR1 and CDR2 from the germline V gene are SQVTM and ANQGSEA.

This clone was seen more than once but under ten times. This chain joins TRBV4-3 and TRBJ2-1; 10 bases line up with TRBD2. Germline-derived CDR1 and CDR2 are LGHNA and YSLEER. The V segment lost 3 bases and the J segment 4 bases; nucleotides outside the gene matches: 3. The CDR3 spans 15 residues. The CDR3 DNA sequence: TGCGCCAGCAGCCATCCTAGCGGGGGTTACAATGAGCAGTTCTTC. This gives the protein CASSHPSGGYNEQFF.

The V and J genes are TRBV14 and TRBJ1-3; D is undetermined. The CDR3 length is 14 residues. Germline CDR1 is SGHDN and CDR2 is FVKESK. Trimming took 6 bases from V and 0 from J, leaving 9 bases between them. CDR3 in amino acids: CASRVGSSGNTIYF. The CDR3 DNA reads TGTGCCAGCAGAGTGGGGAGCTCTGGAAACACCATATATTTT.

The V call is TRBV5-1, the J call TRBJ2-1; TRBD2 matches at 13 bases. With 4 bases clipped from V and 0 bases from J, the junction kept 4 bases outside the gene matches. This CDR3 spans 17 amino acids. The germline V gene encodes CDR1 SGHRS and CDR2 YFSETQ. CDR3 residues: CASSQGLAGTSYNEQFF. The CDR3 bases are TGCGCCAGCAGCCAGGGACTAGCGGGGACCTCCTACAATGAGCAGTTCTTC.

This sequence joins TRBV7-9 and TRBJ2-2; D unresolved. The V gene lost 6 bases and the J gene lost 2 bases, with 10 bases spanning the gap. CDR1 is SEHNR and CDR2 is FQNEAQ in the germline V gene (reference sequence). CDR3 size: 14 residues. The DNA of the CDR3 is TGTGCCAGCAGTAAACTAAAAAACACCGGGGAGCTGTTTTTT. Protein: CASSKLKNTGELFF. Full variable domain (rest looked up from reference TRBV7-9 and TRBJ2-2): DTGVSQNPRHKITKRGQNVTFRCDPISEHNRLYWYRQTLGQGPEFLTYFQNEAQLEKSRLLSDRFSAERPKGSFSTLEIQRTEQGDSAMYLCASSKLKNTGELFFGEGSRLTVL.

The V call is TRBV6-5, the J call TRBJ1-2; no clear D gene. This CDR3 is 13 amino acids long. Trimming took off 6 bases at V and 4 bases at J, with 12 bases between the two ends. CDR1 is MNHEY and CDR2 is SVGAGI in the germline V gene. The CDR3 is CASRAHTVYGYTF. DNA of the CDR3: TGTGCCAGCAGAGCGCACACAGTCTATGGCTACACCTTC.

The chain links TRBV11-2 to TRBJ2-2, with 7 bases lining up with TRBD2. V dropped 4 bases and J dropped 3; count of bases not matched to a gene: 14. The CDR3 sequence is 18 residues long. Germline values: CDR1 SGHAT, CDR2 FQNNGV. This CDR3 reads CASSSGPSGGPYTGELFF. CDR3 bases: TGTGCCAGCAGCTCCGGGCCCTCGGGGGGACCTTACACCGGGGAGCTGTTTTTT.

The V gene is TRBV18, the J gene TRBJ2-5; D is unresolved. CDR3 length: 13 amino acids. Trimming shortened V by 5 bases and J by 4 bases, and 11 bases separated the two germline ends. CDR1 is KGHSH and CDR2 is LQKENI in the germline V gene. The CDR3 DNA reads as TGTGCCAGCTCAGCCGTTTTGGGAGAGACCCAGTACTTC. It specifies CASSAVLGETQYF. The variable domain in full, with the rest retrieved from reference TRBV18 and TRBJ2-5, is NAGVMQNPRHLVRRRGQEARLRCSPMKGHSHVYWYRQLPEEGLKFMVYLQKENIIDESGMPKERFSAEFPKEGPSILRIQQVVRGDSAAYFCASSAVLGETQYFGPGTRLLVL.

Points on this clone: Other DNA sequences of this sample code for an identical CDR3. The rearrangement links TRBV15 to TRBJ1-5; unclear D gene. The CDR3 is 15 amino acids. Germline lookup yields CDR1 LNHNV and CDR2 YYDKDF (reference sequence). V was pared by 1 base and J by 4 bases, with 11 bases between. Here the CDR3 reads CATSRGGRDNQPQHF. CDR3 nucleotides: TGTGCCACCAGCAGAGGAGGGCGGGATAATCAGCCCCAGCATTTT.

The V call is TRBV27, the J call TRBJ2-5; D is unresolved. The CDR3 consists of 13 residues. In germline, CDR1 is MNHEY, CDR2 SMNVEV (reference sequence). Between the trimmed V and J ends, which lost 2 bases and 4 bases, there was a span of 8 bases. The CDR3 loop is CASSLGPLETQYF. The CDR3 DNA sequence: TGTGCCAGCAGTTTAGGACCCCTAGAGACCCAGTACTTC.

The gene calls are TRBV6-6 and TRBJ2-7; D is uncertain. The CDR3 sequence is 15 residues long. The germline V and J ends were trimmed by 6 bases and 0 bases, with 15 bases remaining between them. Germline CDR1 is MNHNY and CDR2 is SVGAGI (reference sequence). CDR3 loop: CASSRSRSFSYEQYF. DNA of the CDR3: TGTGCCAGCAGCAGGTCCAGGTCCTTCTCCTACGAGCAGTACTTC.

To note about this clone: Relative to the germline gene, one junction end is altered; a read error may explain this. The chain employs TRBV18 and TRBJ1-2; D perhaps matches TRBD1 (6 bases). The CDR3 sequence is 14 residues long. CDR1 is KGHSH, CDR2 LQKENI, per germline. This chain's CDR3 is CASSPEGGRGGHTF. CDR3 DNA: TGTGCCAGCTCACCAGAGGGGGGGCGCGGTGGCCACACCTTC.